The 19 T cell receptor beta chains below come from one sample, sequenced in a study of T cells in Graves' hyperthyroidism and ophthalmopathy. TCR beta CDR3 sequences were amplified from RNA transcripts. HTBI primers drove first-round RT-PCR of the TCR CDR3. From the multiplex PCR reads, TCRdb called clonotypes with MiXCR, one entry per CDR3 protein. Here the sample spans 500,000 to 550,000 distinct CDR3 sequences, roughly 20% being singletons. The source material was blood. These receptors were collected from a man aged 18 to 35 with Graves' hyperthyroidism.

Ten or more counts support this clonotype. In DNA, the CDR3 is TGTGCCAGCAGCTGGGGGACAGGGAAGTCTGGGGAGACCCAGTACTTC. This encodes CASSWGTGKSGETQYF. The V and J genes are TRBV11-2 and TRBJ2-5; the match to TRBD1 covers 9 bases. This CDR3 is built from 16 residues. V lost 4 bases to trimming and J lost 5 bases; unmatched junction nucleotides: 11. Germline lookup yields CDR1 SGHAT and CDR2 FQNNGV. Filled out from reference TRBV11-2 and TRBJ2-5, the complete variable domain reads EAGVAQSPRYKIIEKRQSVAFWCNPISGHATLYWYQQILGQGPKLLIQFQNNGVVDDSQLPKDRFSAERLKGVDSTLKIQPAKLEDSAVYLCASSWGTGKSGETQYFGPGTRLLVL.

The J gene is TRBJ2-6, the V gene TRBV4-2, with a possible D match to TRBD1 (6 bases). The V end was cut by 1 base, the J end by 2 bases, with 9 bases between. The CDR3 length is 16 residues. Germline assignment: CDR1 LGHNA and CDR2 YNFKEQ. The CDR3 loop is CASSQGAGAGANVLTF. DNA for the CDR3: TGTGCCAGCAGCCAAGGAGCAGGGGCTGGGGCCAACGTCCTGACTTTC.

The chain recombines TRBV6-5 with TRBJ2-7; D might be TRBD2 (5 bases). This CDR3 spans 14 amino acids. CDR1 is MNHEY and CDR2 is SVGAGI in the germline V gene. Deletions cut 0 bases from V and 3 bases from J, with 9 bases between. The CDR3 loop reads CASSYSSGNYEQYF. CDR3 coding DNA: TGTGCCAGCAGTTACTCGTCCGGGAACTACGAGCAGTACTTC.

This chain uses TRBV19 with TRBJ2-5; the match to TRBD1 covers 7 bases. The germline CDR1 and CDR2 sequences are LNHDA and SQIVND (reference sequence). The J segment lost 2 bases and the V segment lost 3 bases, leaving 6 bases of the junction unmatched. The CDR3 extends over 15 amino acids. CDR3 sequence: CASSITGVLQETQYF. CDR3 sequence (DNA): TGTGCCAGTAGTATCACAGGGGTTCTGCAAGAGACCCAGTACTTC.

This clonotype was observed at least ten times. This chain joins TRBV27 and TRBJ1-2, with D tentatively TRBD1 (6 bases). Trimming left V 6 bases short and J 0 bases short, with 14 bases between. The CDR3 is 15 residues long. Germline V lookup: CDR1 MNHEY, CDR2 SMNVEV (reference sequence). The CDR3 bases are TGTGCCAGCAGACTCCGGACAGCCACTAACTATGGCTACACCTTC. Translation gives CASRLRTATNYGYTF.

DNA of the CDR3: TGTGCCAGCAGTTCCCCCCATGCAGGCTCCTACGAGCAGTACTTC. Translating it yields CASSSPHAGSYEQYF. The gene calls are TRBV28 and TRBJ2-7; D remains ambiguous. Germline CDR1 is MDHEN and CDR2 is SYDVKM. V lost 4 bases and J 0 bases, leaving 13 bases between the germline ends. This CDR3 spans 15 amino acids.

The sample holds many counts of this clonotype. The rearrangement uses TRBV12-3 or TRBV12-4 and TRBJ1-5; TRBD1 matches at 8 bases. With 6 bases clipped from V and 6 bases from J, the junction kept 7 bases outside the gene matches. The CDR3 consists of 14 residues. CDR3 nucleotides: TGTGCCAGCAGAGGACAGGGCTTCGGTCAGCCCCAGCATTTT. This sequence encodes CASRGQGFGQPQHF.

This clonotype was detected only a few times. This could be a read error, since a much larger clone is one nucleotide away. This sequence joins TRBV7-3 and TRBJ2-2, with D perhaps TRBD2 (5 bases). The CDR3 consists of 11 residues. Germline CDR1 and CDR2: SGHTA and FQGTGA. The CDR3 loop is CASSLFGELLF. CDR3 DNA sequence: TGTGCCAGCAGCTTATTCGGGGAGCTGTTGTTT.

This clonotype was found many times. V and J are TRBV6-4 and TRBJ1-2, with D tentatively TRBD1 (6 bases). There are 13 residues in the CDR3. The germline gives CDR1 MRHNA, CDR2 SNTAGT. Trimming removed 7 bases from V and 4 bases from J, with 13 bases in between. The CDR3 here is CASTIGQRYGYTF. The CDR3 DNA reads as TGTGCCAGCACCATCGGACAGCGCTATGGCTACACCTTC.

This clonotype showed up many times. J is TRBJ2-2 and V is TRBV19, with 9 nucleotides matching TRBD1. V lost 3 bases, J lost 0 bases, and 2 bases stayed unmatched. The CDR3 has 16 residues. Germline loops: CDR1 LNHDA, CDR2 SQIVND (reference sequence). The CDR3 DNA reads as TGTGCCAGTAGTATGTGGACAGGGGCGAACACCGGGGAGCTGTTTTTT. Translating gives CASSMWTGANTGELFF.

This clonotype was recorded many times. This sequence joins TRBV6-1 and TRBJ2-4; TRBD1 agrees at 7 bases. The junction had 0 bases not matched to a gene; V was cut back by 2 bases and J by 8 bases. CDR1 and CDR2 from the germline V gene are MNHNS and SASEGT. The CDR3 loop spans 12 amino acids. CDR3 sequence: CASSEQGDIQYF. CDR3 in DNA: TGTGCCAGCAGTGAACAGGGGGACATTCAGTACTTC.

This clonotype was counted ten times or more. This chain links TRBV28 with TRBJ2-7; the D is unclear. The CDR3 runs 13 residues. Trimming stripped 6 bases from V and 5 bases from J, with 14 bases between. Germline V gene sequence: CDR1 MDHEN, CDR2 SYDVKM. The CDR3 nucleotides read TGTGCCAGCAGCTTCGGGTCTCGGGACGAGCAGTACTTC. Encoded protein: CASSFGSRDEQYF.

This clonotype was detected many times. V and J are TRBV7-6 and TRBJ2-5; perhaps TRBD2 as D (6 bases). Looked up from germline, CDR1 is SGHVS and CDR2 is FNYEAQ. The CDR3 consists of 13 residues. V shed 3 bases and J shed 6 bases, with 11 bases lying between them. The CDR3 is CASSFKGRKTQYF. The CDR3 DNA is TGTGCCAGCAGCTTCAAGGGGAGGAAGACCCAGTACTTC.

This chain links TRBV19 with TRBJ1-5; the match to TRBD1 covers 9 bases. CDR1 LNHDA and CDR2 SQIVND come from the germline V gene (reference sequence). V lost 4 bases to trimming and J lost 1 base; unmatched junction nucleotides: 5. The length of the CDR3 is 16 residues. DNA of the CDR3: TGTGCCAGTAGTAGGTTCGGACAGGGGAGCAATCAGCCCCAGCATTTT. Its translation is CASSRFGQGSNQPQHF.

Many counts were recorded for this clonotype. This sequence joins TRBV4-1 and TRBJ2-5; tentatively, D is TRBD2 (6 bases). Germline values: CDR1 MGHRA, CDR2 YSYEKL. V dropped 4 bases and J dropped 3 bases, with 12 bases sitting between them. CDR3 length: 14 residues. CDR3 bases: TGCGCCAGCAGCCTGGGGCGCGGGGAAGAGACCCAGTACTTC. It yields the protein CASSLGRGEETQYF.

The rearrangement joins TRBV11-2 to TRBJ2-5, with D perhaps given as TRBD1 or TRBD2 (5 bases each). The germline CDR1 and CDR2 sequences are SGHAT and FQNNGV. Trimming took off 5 bases at V and 7 bases at J, with 17 bases between the two ends. The CDR3 is 14 residues long. Here the CDR3 reads CASSPGDRHGTQYF. CDR3 in DNA: TGTGCCAGCAGCCCCGGGGACCGGCACGGGACCCAGTACTTC.

This clonotype was counted many times. V usage is TRBV12-3 or TRBV12-4 and J usage is TRBJ1-1, with no clear D. Trimming cost V 6 bases and J 0 bases, with 14 bases left between them. CDR3 size: 15 residues. CDR3 bases: TGTGCCAGCAGCCAGGTGGGCAGGATGAACACTGAAGCTTTCTTT. This sequence encodes CASSQVGRMNTEAFF.

This clonotype was counted ten times or more. The chain uses TRBV20-1 and TRBJ1-3; no reliable D call. V gave up 3 bases and J gave up 4 bases, with 10 bases separating them. The CDR3 has 13 residues. Germline V gives CDR1 DFQATT, CDR2 SNEGSKA (reference sequence). The CDR3 protein is CSASRVIGNTIYF. The CDR3 region has the DNA TGCAGTGCTAGTAGGGTAATCGGAAACACCATATATTTT.

This clonotype has a count of ten or more. The gene calls are TRBV19 and TRBJ1-2, with D unclear. V was cut by 8 bases and J by 4 bases, with 8 bases left in between. Germline V lookup: CDR1 LNHDA, CDR2 SQIVND (reference sequence). The CDR3 is 11 residues long. The CDR3 protein is CASHKGYGYTF. CDR3 sequence (DNA): TGTGCCAGTCATAAGGGCTATGGCTACACCTTC.